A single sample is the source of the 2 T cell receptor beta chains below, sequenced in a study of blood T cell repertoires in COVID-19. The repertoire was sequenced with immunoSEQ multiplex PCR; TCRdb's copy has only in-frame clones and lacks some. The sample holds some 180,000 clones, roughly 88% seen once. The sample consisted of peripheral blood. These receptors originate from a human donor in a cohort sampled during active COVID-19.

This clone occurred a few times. CDR3 residues: CASSQKTGDNEQFF. CDR3 coding DNA: TGTGCCAGCAGCCAAAAGACAGGGGACAATGAGCAGTTCTTC. This sequence joins TRBV7-2 and TRBJ2-1; 8 bases match TRBD1. Unmatched junction bases numbered 5, after V lost 5 bases and J lost 5 bases. The CDR3 loop spans 14 amino acids. CDR1 is SGHTA, CDR2 FQGNSA, per germline.

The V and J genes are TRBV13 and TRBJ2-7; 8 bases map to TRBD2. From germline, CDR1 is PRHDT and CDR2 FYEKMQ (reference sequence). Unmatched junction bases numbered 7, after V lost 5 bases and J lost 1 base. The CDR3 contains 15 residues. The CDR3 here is CASSPTVAGSYEQYF. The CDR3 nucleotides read TGTGCCAGCAGCCCCACCGTAGCGGGGTCCTACGAGCAGTACTTC. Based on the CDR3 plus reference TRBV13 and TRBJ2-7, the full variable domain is AAGVIQSPRHLIKEKRETATLKCYPIPRHDTVYWYQQGPGQDPQFLISFYEKMQSDKGSIPDRFSAQQFSDYHSELNMSSLELGDSALYFCASSPTVAGSYEQYFGPGTRLTVT.